This TCR beta chain was sequenced during a study of OX40 agonist ivuxolimab in advanced cancers. Study information: Three patients responded partially, comprising one with hepatocellular carcinoma and two with cutaneous melanoma.

Overall study results and limits: There was clonal expansion of CD4+ and CD8+ blood T cells by week 6 at 0.1 to 3.0 mg/kg.

The data were produced by immunoSEQ multiplex PCR, yet TCRdb's version contains in-frame clones alone and is incomplete. The table records tens of thousands of clones, less than 90% of them present only once. Trimming shortened V by 4 bases and J by 6 bases, and 19 bases separated the two germline ends. CDR3 size: 16 residues. Looked up from germline, CDR1 is ENHRY and CDR2 is SYGVKD. On this clone itself: Its antigen is unknown.

This receptor was taken from an adult with an advanced solid tumor such as melanoma, head and neck, liver or kidney cancer. The J gene is TRBJ2-1, the V gene TRBV10-3; D possibly uses TRBD1 or TRBD2 (5 bases each). The sample was CD4+ or CD8+ T cells sorted from blood, taken in a trial of the OX40 agonist ivuxolimab. The CDR3 sequence: CAISGGTAGHFNEQFF. The CDR3 nucleotides are TGTGCCATCAGTGGTGGGACGGCAGGCCATTTCAATGAGCAGTTCTTC.